These 21 T cell receptor beta chains were sequenced from one sample in a study of T cells after yellow fever vaccination (dated by TCRdb to between 2018 and 2021). Libraries were constructed by 5' RACE. Sequencing relied on an Illumina HiSeq 2500. TCRdb reworked the public reads: Q25 trimming with fastp, MiXCR clone assembly, productive beta chains retained. Identical CDR3 proteins give one entry, which carries the most common genes and DNA. Across this sample there are about 160,000 distinct CDR3 sequences, with 6.5% to 8.5% seen only once. 2.5% of the sample lies in the top ten. The sample's treatment or condition label, in plain terms: live attenuated yellow fever vaccine strain. The input for sequencing was CD4+ T cells sorted from PBMCs, taken 5 days after the first yellow fever vaccination. The receptors shown here come from a man aged 18 to 29 who received the YFV17D yellow fever vaccine.

This clonotype has more than one count but fewer than ten. V and J are TRBV9 and TRBJ2-3, with TRBD1 identical over 10 bases. CDR3 length equals 14 residues. The V gene's germline CDR1 is SGDLS and CDR2 YYNGEE. The V segment lost 2 bases and the J segment 5 bases; nucleotides outside the gene matches: 2. CDR3 in DNA: TGTGCCAGCAGCGTGACAGGGGGCAAAGATACGCAGTATTTT. Its protein is CASSVTGGKDTQYF.

This clonotype was detected only a few times. The J gene is TRBJ2-5, the V gene TRBV28, with D possibly being TRBD1 or TRBD2 (5 bases each). Trimming left V 5 bases short and J 4 bases short, with 17 bases between. CDR1 is MDHEN, CDR2 SYDVKM, per germline. The CDR3 loop spans 15 amino acids. CDR3 nucleotide sequence: TGTGCCAGCAGTGACAGCGGACCTAAGGTAGAGACCCAGTACTTC. Translation: CASSDSGPKVETQYF.

This clonotype was found a few times. V gene TRBV7-2 combines with J gene TRBJ1-5; D is uncertain. The CDR3 runs to 13 residues. Germline CDR1 SGHTA, CDR2 FQGNSA. The V end was cut by 5 bases, the J end by 1 base, with 6 bases between. The CDR3 loop is CASSPWSNQPQHF. The CDR3 DNA is TGTGCCAGCAGCCCGTGGAGCAATCAGCCCCAGCATTTT. Combining the CDR3 with reference TRBV7-2 and TRBJ1-5 gives the whole variable domain GAGVSQSPSNKVTEKGKDVELRCDPISGHTALYWYRQSLGQGLEFLIYFQGNSAPDKSGLPSDRFSAERTGGSVSTLTIQRTQQEDSAVYLCASSPWSNQPQHFGDGTRLSIL.

This chain joins TRBV20-1 and TRBJ1-1; no clear D gene. Germline CDR1 DFQATT, CDR2 SNEGSKA (reference sequence). This CDR3 is built from 13 residues. Trimming took 4 bases from V and 3 from J, leaving 12 bases between them. CDR3 amino acids: CSATAGFDTEAFF. The CDR3 DNA reads as TGCAGTGCTACAGCGGGGTTTGACACTGAAGCTTTCTTT.

This clonotype turned up a few times. The chain has TRBV2 and TRBJ2-1; 8 bases are shared with TRBD2. The CDR3 runs 14 residues. CDR1 is SNHLY and CDR2 is FYNNEI in the germline V gene. The V and J ends lost 8 bases and 3 bases, in that order; junction bases with no gene match: 6. CDR3 region: CASLYRGGYNEQFF. The DNA for the CDR3 is TGTGCCAGCCTTTACCGGGGGGGCTACAATGAGCAGTTCTTC.

The chain has TRBV6-4 and TRBJ2-3; unclear D gene. The CDR3 spans 14 residues. Germline assignment: CDR1 MRHNA and CDR2 SNTAGT. Trimming pared 6 bases from V and 3 bases from J, leaving 13 bases between. The CDR3, as DNA: TGTGCCAGCAGCGCCTTCGGACGAACAGATACGCAGTATTTT. This translates into CASSAFGRTDTQYF.

This clonotype turned up a few times. J is TRBJ2-2 and V is TRBV12-3 or TRBV12-4, with 9 bases that match TRBD1. V shed 1 base and J 6 bases; nucleotides not matched to a gene: 9. The CDR3 loop spans 17 amino acids. CDR3 DNA: TGTGCCAGCAGTTTAGTAATTGGGACAGGGAAACCCGGGGAGCTGTTTTTT. It is translated as CASSLVIGTGKPGELFF.

This clonotype has at least ten counts. The rearrangement links TRBV5-1 to TRBJ2-5; D gene uncertain. Trimming took 2 bases from V and 4 from J, leaving 9 bases between them. The CDR3 has 13 residues. The germline V gene encodes CDR1 SGHRS and CDR2 YFSETQ. The CDR3 DNA is TGCGCCAGCAGCTTTCTGCCGGGAGAGACCCAGTACTTC. Translation: CASSFLPGETQYF.

This clonotype was seen ten or more times. This chain connects TRBV7-2 to TRBJ1-2; TRBD1 is a possible D gene (6 bases). Trimming cost V 4 bases and J 8 bases, with 17 bases left between them. Germline V gives CDR1 SGHTA, CDR2 FQGNSA. There are 14 residues in the CDR3. The DNA of the CDR3 is TGTGCCAGCAGCTCGGGCCAGGGGAATAAAGGCTACACCTTC. It codes for CASSSGQGNKGYTF.

This clonotype occurred many times. The rearrangement links TRBV5-6 to TRBJ1-1; D possibly corresponds to TRBD1 (5 bases). V lost 3 bases and J lost 7, with 13 bases in between. CDR1 and CDR2 (germline): SGHDT, YYEEEE. The CDR3 contains 13 residues. CDR3 coding DNA: TGTGCCAGCAGCTCGATAGGGGTGGATGAAGCTTTCTTT. It yields the protein CASSSIGVDEAFF. The whole variable domain, filled in from reference TRBV5-6 and TRBJ1-1, reads DAGVTQSPTHLIKTRGQQVTLRCSPKSGHDTVSWYQQALGQGPQFIFQYYEEEERQRGNFPDRFSGHQFPNYSSELNVNALLLGDSALYLCASSSIGVDEAFFGQGTRLTVV.

This clonotype was recorded at least ten times. V is TRBV5-1 and J is TRBJ1-3; maybe TRBD1 (6 bases). The CDR3 is 14 residues long. The germline CDR1 and CDR2 sequences are SGHRS and YFSETQ. Trimming shortened V by 4 bases and J by 2 bases, and 10 bases separated the two germline ends. The CDR3 region is CASSDPGAGNTIYF. In DNA form, the CDR3 reads TGCGCCAGCAGCGATCCAGGGGCTGGAAACACCATATATTTT.

This clonotype has a count of ten or more. The chain combines TRBV5-4 with TRBJ1-1, with a possible D match to TRBD1 (5 bases). Trimming cost V 4 bases and J 7 bases, with 17 bases left between them. Germline values: CDR1 SGHNT, CDR2 YYREEE (reference sequence). This CDR3 contains 14 residues. The CDR3 sequence is CASSPGALVNEAFF. The CDR3 nucleotides are TGTGCCAGCAGCCCTGGGGCCCTAGTTAATGAAGCTTTCTTT.

This clonotype was counted many times. CDR3 nucleotides: TGTGCCAGCAGCTTGTTACTGAACACTGAAGCTTTCTTT. Translated: CASSLLLNTEAFF. J is TRBJ1-1 and V is TRBV11-1, with no clear D. The germline V gene has CDR1 SGHAT and CDR2 FQDESV (reference sequence). The germline V and J ends were trimmed by 3 bases and 0 bases, with 5 bases remaining between them. The CDR3 has 13 amino acids.

This clonotype was counted at least ten times. This rearrangement joins TRBV11-2 to TRBJ2-1, with D possibly matching TRBD2 (6 bases). Trimming pared 1 base from V and 0 bases from J, leaving 10 bases between. Germline CDR1 is SGHAT and CDR2 is FQNNGV. The length of the CDR3 is 16 residues. The CDR3 here is CASSLVEAGSYNEQFF. The DNA of the CDR3 is TGTGCCAGCAGCTTAGTAGAAGCGGGCTCCTACAATGAGCAGTTCTTC.

This clonotype was observed at least ten times. This sequence joins TRBV20-1 and TRBJ1-3; no clear D. The V and J ends lost 6 bases and 2 bases respectively, with 11 bases between them. The V gene's germline CDR1 is DFQATT and CDR2 SNEGSKA (reference sequence). The CDR3 length is 13 residues. The CDR3 loop reads CSARAGAGNTIYF. The CDR3 nucleotides are TGCAGTGCCCGTGCCGGGGCTGGAAACACCATATATTTT.

This clonotype was counted ten times or more. This chain connects TRBV7-2 to TRBJ2-7; D may be TRBD1 (6 bases). CDR3 length: 14 amino acids. Germline V CDR1 and CDR2: SGHTA, FQGNSA. Deletions cut 2 bases from V and 0 bases from J, with 8 bases between. The CDR3 loop reads CASSLQGSSYEQYV. CDR3 nucleotides: TGTGCCAGCAGCTTACAGGGGAGCTCCTACGAGCAGTACGTC.

The CDR3, as DNA: TGTGCCAGCAGCTCCATCAAAGGGACCCAAGAGACCCAGTACTTC. This encodes CASSSIKGTQETQYF. The rearrangement uses TRBV7-9 and TRBJ2-5; tentatively, D is TRBD1 or TRBD2 (5 bases each). Germline CDR1 SEHNR, CDR2 FQNEAQ (reference sequence). V was clipped by 4 bases and J by 1 base, with 13 bases between them. The CDR3 runs to 15 residues.

This clonotype has a count of ten or more. The rearrangement joins TRBV24-1 to TRBJ2-3; no firm D call. The CDR3 runs 13 residues. V lost 9 bases and J lost 6, with 15 bases in between. The germline V gene has CDR1 KGHDR and CDR2 SFDVKD. The chain's CDR3 is CATPPDLDDTQYF. CDR3 nucleotide sequence: TGTGCCACCCCCCCCGATCTGGACGATACGCAGTATTTT.

This clonotype was counted a few times. The chain carries TRBV29-1 and TRBJ1-5; 7 positions match TRBD1. Germline-derived CDR1 and CDR2 are SQVTM and ANQGSEA. Trimming at V came to 4 bases and at J to 4 bases, leaving 4 bases not matched to a gene. The CDR3 has 13 residues. The CDR3 protein is CSVARGQNQPQHF. CDR3 nucleotide sequence: TGCAGCGTTGCGAGGGGGCAAAATCAGCCCCAGCATTTT.

This clonotype was counted many times. This chain links TRBV4-1 with TRBJ2-7, with 7 bases that match TRBD1. The V and J ends lost 4 bases and 7 bases, in that order; junction bases with no gene match: 10. The CDR3 runs 14 residues. Germline V gene data show CDR1 as MGHRA and CDR2 as YSYEKL. The CDR3 sequence: CASSRGQFSGEQYF. The CDR3 DNA reads as TGCGCCAGCAGCCGGGGACAGTTCTCCGGGGAGCAGTACTTC.

The J gene is TRBJ1-2, the V gene TRBV11-2, with 8 positions matching TRBD1. The CDR3 length is 13 residues. In germline, CDR1 is SGHAT, CDR2 FQNNGV. With 6 bases clipped from V and 6 bases from J, the junction kept 6 bases outside the gene matches. CDR3 region: CASSFDRGHGYTF. The CDR3 DNA reads as TGTGCCAGCAGTTTTGACAGGGGCCATGGCTACACCTTC.